These 30 T cell receptor beta chains came from one sample sequenced in a study of CD8+CD57+ T cells in acquired aplastic anemia. Those patients picked for sequencing had displayed CD8+CD57+ cell expansion on flow cytometry. Genomic DNA constituted the template upon which TCR beta VDJ and CDR3 profiling was performed. TCRdb redid the calling of the reads with MiXCR, one entry per CDR3 protein. The table shows a few hundred thousand distinct CDR3 sequences, with roughly 45% occurring only once. The sequenced material came from sorted CD4+, CD8+, or CD8+CD57+ T cells (not recorded which) from PBMCs. Every receptor here comes from a human donor with aplastic anemia.

Concerning this clonotype itself: Given the absence of the conserved phenylalanine or tryptophan at the CDR3 end, a read error is likely. CDR3 sequence reads: CASSLASGQSYGYTL. CDR3 bases: TGCGCCAGCAGCTTAGCGTCGGGGCAAAGCTATGGCTACACCCTC. The chain recombines TRBV7-2 with TRBJ1-2, with D maybe TRBD1 (5 bases). The germline V gene has CDR1 SGHTA and CDR2 FQGNSA. The CDR3 extends over 15 amino acids.

This chain joins TRBV12-3 or TRBV12-4 and TRBJ1-1; TRBD1 might be the D (5 bases). The CDR3 totals 13 residues. V gave up 2 bases and J gave up 3 bases, with 7 bases separating them. The CDR3 sequence is CASSLLGDTEAFF. In DNA, the CDR3 is TGTGCCAGCAGTTTATTAGGGGACACTGAAGCTTTCTTT.

On this clonotype: This may arise from a read error, as a much more abundant clone is one base away. The gene calls are TRBV5-1 and TRBJ2-3, with D tentatively TRBD2 (5 bases). This CDR3 spans 16 amino acids. CDR1 and CDR2 (germline): SGHRS, YFSETQ. In nucleotides, the CDR3 is TGCGCCAGCAGCGCCCTTGCTGGGAGCAGCACAGATACGCAGTGTTTT. Amino acids: CASSALAGSSTDTQCF.

V and J are TRBV14 and TRBJ2-5, with D tentatively TRBD1 (7 bases). Trimming left V 4 bases short and J 4 bases short, with 16 bases between. Germline-derived CDR1 and CDR2 are SGHDN and FVKESK. The CDR3 has 15 residues. Here the CDR3 DNA reads TGTGCCAGCAGCCGATACGGGGGACAGCTAGAGACCCAGTACTTC. Its protein is CASSRYGGQLETQYF.

V and J are TRBV2 and TRBJ1-5; 8 bases agree with TRBD1. Germline assignment: CDR1 SNHLY and CDR2 FYNNEI. V shed 6 bases and J 6 bases; nucleotides not matched to a gene: 7. This CDR3 contains 14 residues. The CDR3 DNA reads as TGTGCCAGCAGACTGGACAGGGCCAGTCAGCCCCAGCATTTT. It encodes CASRLDRASQPQHF.

A word on this clonotype: A read error may be the cause here, since a much bigger clone is one base away. V and J are TRBV30 and TRBJ2-6, with D possibly TRBD1 on 6 matching bases. Per the germline V gene, CDR1 is GTSNPN and CDR2 is SVGIG (reference sequence). The CDR3 has 15 amino acids. CDR3: CARSLGGSGANVLTF. The CDR3 coding sequence is TGTGCCCGGAGTCTAGGGGGCTCTGGGGCCAACGTCCTGACTTTC.

The chain recombines TRBV29-1 with TRBJ1-2; D possibly corresponds to TRBD1 (5 bases). This CDR3 contains 11 residues. Deletions cut 3 bases from V and 8 bases from J, with 10 bases between. Germline CDR1 reads SQVTM; CDR2 reads ANQGSEA. The CDR3 loop is CSVDLGVGYTF. The CDR3 DNA follows: TGCAGCGTTGACTTGGGGGTGGGCTACACCTTC.

This clonotype occurred a few times. V gene TRBV28 combines with J gene TRBJ1-6; TRBD1 agrees at 7 bases. This CDR3 is 15 amino acids long. V lost 4 bases and J lost 10; bases outside the gene matches: 10. Germline loops: CDR1 MDHEN, CDR2 SYDVKM. The CDR3 bases are TGTGCCAGCAGTTCACCATCCCCAGGGGGATCACCCCTCCACTTT. Its translation: CASSSPSPGGSPLHF.

This clonotype came up a few times. The chain links TRBV19 to TRBJ2-4; TRBD2 agrees at 9 bases. Trimming cost V 0 bases and J 0 bases; bases outside gene matches: 6. The CDR3 has 18 amino acids. Germline V gene sequence: CDR1 LNHDA, CDR2 SQIVND (reference sequence). The CDR3 loop is CASSIDAGGTRAKNIQYF. The CDR3 bases are TGTGCCAGTAGTATAGACGCGGGGGGGACCCGAGCCAAAAACATTCAGTACTTC. Full variable domain (outside the CDR3, taken from reference TRBV19 and TRBJ2-4): DGGITQSPKYLFRKEGQNVTLSCEQNLNHDAMYWYRQDPGQGLRLIYYSQIVNDFQKGDIAEGYSVSREKKESFPLTVTSAQKNPTAFYLCASSIDAGGTRAKNIQYFGAGTRLSVL.

Turning to this clonotype: Possible read error: a much larger clone is one base away. The chain combines TRBV10-2 with TRBJ1-1, with 7 bases aligning to TRBD1. V lost 4 bases and J lost 8; bases outside the gene matches: 13. CDR3 length equals 15 residues. Germline CDR1 reads WSHSY; CDR2 reads SAAADI. The DNA for the CDR3 is TGCGCCAGCAGTGGTCAGGGGGGAGGCTTGGGAGAAGCTTTCTTT. Amino acid sequence: CASSGQGGGLGEAFF.

This clonotype was counted ten times or more. The chain joins TRBV6-1 to TRBJ1-5, with D possibly being TRBD1 (5 bases). V lost 4 bases and J lost 4, with 11 bases in between. Per the germline V gene, CDR1 is MNHNS and CDR2 is SASEGT. This CDR3 has 14 amino acids. The CDR3 nucleotides read TGTGCCAGCAGTGTCACAGGAACTAATCAGCCCCAGCATTTT. This translates into CASSVTGTNQPQHF.

This clonotype came up many times. The rearrangement joins TRBV19 to TRBJ2-5; TRBD1 matches at 9 bases. CDR3 length: 15 amino acids. Looked up from germline, CDR1 is LNHDA and CDR2 is SQIVND (reference sequence). V was pared by 8 bases and J by 4 bases, with 11 bases of the junction left unmatched. The CDR3 sequence is CASSKGQGLPETQYF. The DNA for the CDR3 is TGTGCCAGTTCTAAGGGACAGGGATTGCCAGAGACCCAGTACTTC.

In the case of this clonotype: It may be a read error: a sequence one base away is much more abundant. J is TRBJ1-1 and V is TRBV9; D is perhaps TRBD1 (6 bases). The germline V and J ends were trimmed by 3 bases and 5 bases, with 17 bases remaining between them. Germline V gene sequence: CDR1 SGDLS, CDR2 YYNGEE. The length of the CDR3 is 15 residues. CDR3 in DNA: TGTGCCAGCAGCGACCGGGCAGGGGCCAAAACTGAAGCTTTCTTT. Protein: CASSDRAGAKTEAFF.

The V call is TRBV20-1, the J call TRBJ2-2; 8 bases are shared with TRBD1. The CDR3 loop spans 14 amino acids. The V and J ends lost 4 bases and 7 bases, in that order; junction bases with no gene match: 8. Germline V CDR1 and CDR2: DFQATT, SNEGSKA (reference sequence). The CDR3: CSAKGRGLGGELFF. CDR3 nucleotide sequence: TGCAGTGCTAAAGGCAGGGGGCTAGGCGGGGAGCTGTTTTTT.

In the case of this clonotype: A junction end diverges from the germline sequence, so it may reflect a read error. The rearrangement uses TRBV7-3 and TRBJ2-2; TRBD1 aligns across 8 bases. The CDR3 length is 15 residues. The germline gives CDR1 SGHTA, CDR2 FQGTGA. The CDR3 is CASSSGQGDTGELFF. The CDR3, as DNA: TGTGCTAGCAGCTCCGGACAGGGCGACACCGGGGAGCTGTTTTTT.

The V call is TRBV6-1, the J call TRBJ2-5, with 8 bases matching TRBD1. The CDR3 loop spans 13 amino acids. CDR1 is MNHNS, CDR2 SASEGT, per germline. V dropped 9 bases and J dropped 0; count of bases not matched to a gene: 3. The chain's CDR3 is CASGQGNQETQYF. The CDR3 coding sequence is TGTGCCAGTGGACAGGGAAACCAAGAGACCCAGTACTTC.

The chain joins TRBV19 to TRBJ2-1, with 8 bases lining up with TRBD1. Unmatched junction bases numbered 2, after V lost 5 bases and J lost 5 bases. The CDR3 length is 13 residues. Germline CDR1 reads LNHDA; CDR2 reads SQIVND (reference sequence). The CDR3 spells CASSQQGDNEQFF. In DNA, the CDR3 is TGTGCCAGTAGTCAACAGGGGGACAATGAGCAGTTCTTC.

This clonotype came up a few times. The rearrangement links TRBV30 to TRBJ2-3; D could derive from TRBD1 or TRBD2 (5 bases each). The CDR3 is 13 amino acids. V lost 0 bases, J lost 3 bases, and 7 bases lay in between. Germline CDR1 reads GTSNPN; CDR2 reads SVGIG (reference sequence). This CDR3 is CAWSVWGTDTQYF. Written as DNA, the CDR3 is TGTGCCTGGAGTGTATGGGGGACAGATACGCAGTATTTT. Variable domain in full (rest from reference TRBV30 and TRBJ2-3): SQTIHQWPATLVQPVGSPLSLECTVEGTSNPNLYWYRQAAGRGLQLLFYSVGIGQISSEVPQNLSASRPQDRQFILSSKKLLLSDSGFYLCAWSVWGTDTQYFGPGTRLTVL.

This clonotype occurred many times. One end of the junction does not line up with germline, which may come from a read error. The chain links TRBV20-1 to TRBJ2-7; 8 bases are shared with TRBD2. This CDR3 has 14 amino acids. Germline assignment: CDR1 DFQATT and CDR2 SNEGSKA (reference sequence). This chain's CDR3 is CSARGGGSRHEQYF. CDR3 in DNA: TGCAGTGCCAGAGGCGGGGGGTCCCGGCACGAGCAGTACTTC.

Comment on this clonotype: Without the conserved terminal phenylalanine or tryptophan, this CDR3 likely stems from a read error. No DNA is shown, since the ends of the CDR3 on it are uncertain; the CDR3 is the one TCRdb lists. V is TRBV2 and J is TRBJ1-4; no DNA check was done on the table's D call, TRBD1. Germline V gene sequence: CDR1 SNHLY, CDR2 FYNNEI. The CDR3 contains 8 residues when both ends are counted. CDR3 in amino acids: CASSEGGL.

The table lists this clonotype with a count of one. V is TRBV18 and J is TRBJ2-7, with D perhaps matching TRBD2 (6 bases). From germline, CDR1 is KGHSH and CDR2 LQKENI. CDR3 length equals 19 residues. Trimming pared 0 bases from V and 4 bases from J, leaving 25 bases between. CDR3 protein: CASSPPSNRRRVGGYEQYF. The CDR3 nucleotides read TGTGCCAGCTCACCACCTAGCAACCGGCGTCGGGTCGGGGGATACGAGCAGTACTTC.

Concerning this clonotype: A read error may produce the germline difference seen at one junction end. This chain links TRBV19 with TRBJ1-2, with D unclear. CDR3 length: 13 residues. CDR1 and CDR2 from the germline V gene are LNHDA and SQIVND (reference sequence). The CDR3: CASRIGRNYGYTF. CDR3 DNA sequence: TGTGCCAGTAGAATAGGCCGGAACTATGGCTACACCTTC.

This clonotype was detected only once. The chain links TRBV15 to TRBJ2-5; 9 bases line up with TRBD2. CDR3 length: 15 amino acids. Germline V lookup: CDR1 LNHNV, CDR2 YYDKDF (reference sequence). Unmatched junction bases numbered 8, after V lost 5 bases and J lost 4 bases. The DNA of the CDR3 is TGTGCCACCAGCCGCCCAAAACTAGCGGGAGAGACCCAGTACTTC. Translated, it gives CATSRPKLAGETQYF. Together with reference TRBV15 and TRBJ2-5, the CDR3 gives the full variable domain: DAMVIQNPRYQVTQFGKPVTLSCSQTLNHNVMYWYQQKSSQAPKLLFHYYDKDFNNEADTPDNFQSRRPNTSFCFLDIRSPGLGDTAMYLCATSRPKLAGETQYFGPGTRLLVL.

This clonotype was recorded many times. The chain joins TRBV19 to TRBJ1-1; D is undetermined. Per the germline V gene, CDR1 is LNHDA and CDR2 is SQIVND (reference sequence). V was clipped by 8 bases and J by 1 base, with 11 bases between them. This CDR3 spans 13 amino acids. The CDR3 region has the DNA TGTGCCAGTTCTCTCACAGAGAACACTGAAGCTTTCTTT. Translating it yields CASSLTENTEAFF.

Only a few counts were recorded for this clonotype. The CDR3 does not end in the conserved phenylalanine or tryptophan, so this is likely a read error. The V and J genes are TRBV5-1 and TRBJ1-1; D is ambiguous. The CDR3 consists of 14 residues. V gave up 3 bases and J gave up 3 bases, with 12 bases separating them. CDR1 SGHRS and CDR2 YFSETQ come from the germline V gene. In DNA, the CDR3 is TGCGCCAGCAGCTCTGACACCGGGGACACTGAAGCTTTCCTT. Amino acid sequence: CASSSDTGDTEAFL.

The sample holds one count of this clonotype. CDR3: CASSTSAGTQYF. The CDR3 DNA reads as TGTGCCAGTAGTACCTCGGCCGGAACCCAGTACTTC. The rearrangement joins TRBV19 to TRBJ2-5; D remains ambiguous. Per germline, CDR1 LNHDA and CDR2 SQIVND (reference sequence). The germline V and J ends were trimmed by 4 bases and 8 bases, with 11 bases remaining between them. CDR3 size: 12 residues.

This clonotype appeared once. The chain couples TRBV9 to TRBJ2-7; 7 positions agree with TRBD1. From germline, CDR1 is SGDLS and CDR2 YYNGEE. With 4 bases clipped from V and 2 bases from J, the junction kept 9 bases outside the gene matches. The length of the CDR3 is 15 residues. The CDR3 reads CASSPTPRGPYEQYV. In nucleotides, the CDR3 is TGTGCCAGCAGCCCAACCCCTAGGGGGCCCTACGAGCAGTACGTC.

The chain joins TRBV19 to TRBJ2-3; 9 bases map to TRBD1. Trimming at V came to 9 bases and at J to 2 bases, leaving 9 bases not matched to a gene. Per germline, CDR1 LNHDA and CDR2 SQIVND (reference sequence). This CDR3 comprises 15 residues. The DNA of the CDR3 is TGTGCCAGCAACCAGGGACAGGGACTCACAGATACGCAGTATTTT. It yields the protein CASNQGQGLTDTQYF.

The genes are TRBV11-3 and TRBJ2-3; 8 bases are shared with TRBD1. Germline trimming cut 1 base from V and 5 bases from J; bases unmatched to any gene: 2. Looked up from germline, CDR1 is SGHNT and CDR2 is YENEEA. The CDR3 loop spans 14 amino acids. In nucleotides, the CDR3 is TGTGCCAGCAGCTTAGCCAGGGGGCTAGATACGCAGTATTTT. This sequence encodes CASSLARGLDTQYF.

This clonotype was found many times. This chain links TRBV19 with TRBJ2-1; no definite D call. Trimming pared 5 bases from V and 6 bases from J, leaving 8 bases between. CDR1 is LNHDA and CDR2 is SQIVND in the germline V gene (reference sequence). The CDR3 contains 12 residues. CDR3 sequence (DNA): TGTGCCAGTAGTCTCCAATCCAATGAGCAGTTCTTC. Translating it yields CASSLQSNEQFF.